The clone carrying this T cell receptor (beta chain) was found a few times. Its specificity is not known. Trimming pared 5 bases from V and 0 bases from J, leaving 10 bases between. The CDR3 is 15 amino acids. Germline CDR1 LNHDA, CDR2 SQIVND (reference sequence). This sample stems from a study of cytomegalovirus exposure and HLA in healthy donors. Study context: Approximately 180 million T cells yielded 100 million or so unique TCR beta sequences in earlier analysis. General study findings and limits: Per a later analysis, HLA-associated TCR beta chains showed more clonal expansion than other, equally common TCR beta chains. CMV serostatus alone was available as immune exposure information.

PCR amplification relied on 60 Vbeta primers (plus 13 Jbeta primers). TCRdb's table, derived via immunoSEQ multiplex PCR, lists solely in-frame clones and lacks some. Here the sample spans roughly 120,000 clones, 8.5% to 10% being singletons. Sequenced: PBMCs. This sequence originates from a man in his forties or fifties in good health and CMV-seronegative. The chain uses TRBV19 and TRBJ2-2; perhaps TRBD1 as D (5 bases). This CDR3 reads CASSPQGTNTGELFF. CDR3 nucleotides: TGTGCCAGTAGTCCTCAGGGTACGAACACCGGGGAGCTGTTTTTT.